This T cell receptor (beta chain) was recovered during a study of Ad26.COV2.S vaccination and SARS-CoV-2 variants. Study in general: The donor participated in the COV1001 trial, in its Ad26.COV2.S arm. Intramuscular Ad26.COV2.S at 5x10^10 or 1x10^11 viral particles.

The germline gives CDR1 MNHEY, CDR2 SVGEGT. The CDR3 is made up of 15 amino acids. V lost 4 bases and J lost 3; bases outside the gene matches: 9. Documented treatment: about 20 received Ad26.COV2.S at low or high dose, single or two shots; 5 received placebo; per-sample allocation not given. The samples date from day 63 after the first vaccine or placebo injection. An Ad26 vector that expressed Wuhan-strain SARS-CoV-2 spike constituted the vaccine. The data were produced by immunoSEQ multiplex PCR, yet TCRdb's version contains in-frame clones alone and is incomplete. Of around 450,000 clones detected, roughly 90% appear once; the ten largest clones hold 3.6%.

The source was peripheral blood, collected in a trial of Ad26.COV2.S vaccine versus placebo. The source is a person between 18 and 59 years old who received the Ad26.COV2.S COVID-19 vaccine or a placebo. The rearrangement joins TRBV6-2 or TRBV6-3 to TRBJ2-7; TRBD1 aligns across 7 bases. The CDR3 nucleotides read TGTGCCAGCAGTTTACAGGGGACCGGACACTACGAGCAGTACTTC. Translation gives CASSLQGTGHYEQYF.